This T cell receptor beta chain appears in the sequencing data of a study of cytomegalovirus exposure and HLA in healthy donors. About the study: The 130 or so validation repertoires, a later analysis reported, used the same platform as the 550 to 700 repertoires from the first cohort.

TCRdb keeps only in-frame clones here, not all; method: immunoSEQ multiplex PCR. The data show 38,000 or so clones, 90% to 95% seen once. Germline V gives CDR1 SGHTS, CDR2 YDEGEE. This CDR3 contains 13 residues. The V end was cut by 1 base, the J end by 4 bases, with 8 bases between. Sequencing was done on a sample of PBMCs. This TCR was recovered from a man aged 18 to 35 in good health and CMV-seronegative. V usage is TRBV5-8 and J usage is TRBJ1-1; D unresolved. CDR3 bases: TGTGCCAGCAGCTTGCAACCCGGCACTGAAGCTTTCTTT. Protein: CASSLQPGTEAFF.